The present TCR beta chain was sequenced within a study of T cells after yellow fever vaccination. The CDR3 is 17 amino acids. Germline CDR1 and CDR2: MNHEY and SVGEGT. Trimming cost V 2 bases and J 1 base, with 15 bases left between them. One entry per CDR3 protein, called by TCRdb with MiXCR from the 5' RACE reads. Altogether just under 85,000 distinct CDR3 sequences are present, less than 15% being singletons, with the ten largest covering around 23%. This sample comprised CD8+ T cells not binding an NS4B(214-222) dextramer, sorted from PBMCs, obtained around 3 weeks after the first yellow fever vaccination. This sequence originates from a man younger than 35 who received the YFV17D yellow fever vaccine. The chain joins TRBV6-2 or TRBV6-3 to TRBJ2-1; D perhaps matches TRBD2 (7 bases). The CDR3 here is CASSYKRGGPSYNEQFF. The CDR3 coding sequence is TGTGCCAGCAGTTACAAGAGGGGGGGGCCTTCCTACAATGAGCAGTTCTTC.